This T cell receptor beta chain was profiled in a study of cytomegalovirus exposure and HLA in healthy donors. General observations from the study: Confirmation was obtained in vitro that three CMV-associated chains are specific for CMV antigens.

Regarding this clone: What it binds is not known.

Both 60 Vbeta primers and 13 Jbeta primers went into the PCR. TCRdb's table, derived via immunoSEQ multiplex PCR, lists solely in-frame clones and lacks some. The sample consists of tens of thousands of clones, roughly two thirds of them appearing once. The CDR3 loop spans 16 amino acids. Looked up from germline, CDR1 is MNHNS and CDR2 is SASEGT. Trimming took off 4 bases at V and 5 bases at J, with 19 bases between the two ends. The genes are TRBV6-1 and TRBJ2-3; tentative D call: TRBD1 (5 bases). Sequenced input: PBMCs. The sequence was obtained from a man aged 55 to 69 in good health and CMV-seropositive. CDR3 coding DNA: TGTGCCAGCAGTGTACAGGCCGACAGACTTCTAGATACGCAGTATTTT. Residues: CASSVQADRLLDTQYF.